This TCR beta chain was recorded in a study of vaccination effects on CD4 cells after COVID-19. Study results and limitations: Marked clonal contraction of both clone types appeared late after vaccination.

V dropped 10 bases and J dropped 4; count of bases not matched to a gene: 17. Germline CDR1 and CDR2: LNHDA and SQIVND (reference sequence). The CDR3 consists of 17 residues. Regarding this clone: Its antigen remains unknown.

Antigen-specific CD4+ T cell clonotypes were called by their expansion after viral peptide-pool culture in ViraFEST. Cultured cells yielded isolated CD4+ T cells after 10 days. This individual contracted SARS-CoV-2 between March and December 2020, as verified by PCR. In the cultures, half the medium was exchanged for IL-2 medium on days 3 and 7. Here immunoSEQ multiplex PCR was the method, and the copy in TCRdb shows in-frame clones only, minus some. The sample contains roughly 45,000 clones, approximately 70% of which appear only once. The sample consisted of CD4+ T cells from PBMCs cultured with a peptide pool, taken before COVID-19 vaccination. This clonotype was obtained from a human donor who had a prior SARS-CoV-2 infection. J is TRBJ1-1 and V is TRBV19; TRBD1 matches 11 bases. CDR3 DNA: TGTGCCACCGAAAATCGGGACAGGGGGATCTCGCGCACTGAAGCTTTCTTT. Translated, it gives CATENRDRGISRTEAFF.